These T cell receptor beta chains were read from a single sample in a study of beta chain features in type 1 diabetes. Only in-frame clones appear in the TCRdb table, and some are missing; sequencing was by immunoSEQ multiplex PCR. The sample contains about 360,000 clones, around 12% of which appear only once. The material sequenced was naive CD4+ T cells from blood. The receptors here all came from a man younger than 30 in good health. The CDR3 runs from the conserved cysteine through the conserved F or W. A D gene is named only where the DNA matches it firmly. Clone sizes are given selectively: once, few, many, or a class where the clone is expanded.

J,size,V,length,D,DNA,CDR3
TRBJ2-1,few,TRBV4-2,19,.,TGTGCCAGCAGCCAATGGGAGCATTCGACAGGCCGCTCCTACAATGAGCAGTTCTTC,CASSQWEHSTGRSYNEQFF
TRBJ1-3,.,TRBV7-9,16,TRBD1,TGTGCCAGCAGCCCCGACCAGGGGGCAATTGGAAACACCATATATTTT,CASSPDQGAIGNTIYF
TRBJ2-7,.,TRBV28,13,.,TGTGCCAGCAGTTTTGGCGGCACCTACGAGCAGTACTTC,CASSFGGTYEQYF
TRBJ2-7,.,TRBV4-3,16,.,TGCGCCAGCAGCCAAGATACTACGGGATGGTCGGACGAGCAGTACTTC,CASSQDTTGWSDEQYF
TRBJ2-1,.,TRBV10-3,16,TRBD2,TGTGCCATCAGTTCGGCTAGCGGGAGGACCTTGGATGAGCAGTTCTTC,CAISSASGRTLDEQFF
TRBJ2-3,.,TRBV2,15,TRBD2,TGTGCCAGCAGCTACCGGGGGGGCCAGGGAGATACGCAGTATTTT,CASSYRGGQGDTQYF
TRBJ1-1,.,TRBV2,13,TRBD1,TGTGCCAGACAGGGGCCGATGAACACTGAAGCTTTCTTT,CARQGPMNTEAFF
TRBJ1-5,few,TRBV9,14,.,TGTGCCAGCAGCTATGGGGGGGGCAATCAGCCCCAGCATTTT,CASSYGGGNQPQHF
TRBJ2-7,.,TRBV18,14,TRBD1,TGTGCCAGCTCACCACCGGACAGGAACTACGAGCAGTACTTC,CASSPPDRNYEQYF
TRBJ1-1,few,TRBV27,13,.,TGTGCCAGCAGTTTAGAGGGAGTCGGTGAAGCTTTCTTT,CASSLEGVGEAFF
TRBJ1-4,.,TRBV29-1,14,.,TGCAGCGTTGAGCGAAGGGCCCGGGGTGAAAAACTGTTTTTT,CSVERRARGEKLFF
TRBJ1-5,.,TRBV21-1,13,.,TGTGCCAGCAGGGTAGGGGGTAATCAGCCCCAGCATTTT,CASRVGGNQPQHF
TRBJ1-5,few,TRBV30,15,TRBD1,TGTGCCTGGAGTGACCGGGACAGGGGTAATCAGCCCCAGCATTTT,CAWSDRDRGNQPQHF
TRBJ1-6,few,TRBV5-1,15,TRBD1,TGCGCCAGCAGCTTGCAGGGGGTAGGGAATTCACCCCTCCACTTT,CASSLQGVGNSPLHF
TRBJ1-5,.,TRBV30,14,TRBD1,TGTGCCTGGGGACAGGGGGCGCAGAGTCAGCCCCAGCATTTT,CAWGQGAQSQPQHF
TRBJ2-4,few,TRBV7-2,14,.,TGTGCCAGCAGCTTAGGGACAGAGGGAAACATTCAGTACTTC,CASSLGTEGNIQYF
TRBJ2-3,.,TRBV30,16,TRBD2,TGTGCCTGGAGTCCCGGACTAGCGGGAGTTTCAGATACGCAGTATTTT,CAWSPGLAGVSDTQYF
TRBJ2-2,.,TRBV7-2,16,.,TGTGCCAGCAGCGTAAACAGGGCCGCGAACACCGGGGAGCTGTTTTTT,CASSVNRAANTGELFF
TRBJ1-5,few,TRBV30,13,.,TGTGCCTGGAAAGGACAGAATTATCAGCCCCAGCATTTT,CAWKGQNYQPQHF
TRBJ1-1,.,TRBV5-1,15,TRBD1,TGCGCCAGCAGCGGGGGACAGCGATTGAACACTGAAGCTTTCTTT,CASSGGQRLNTEAFF
TRBJ2-1,.,TRBV7-8,14,.,TGTGCCAGCAGCTTGCGTGTTGGGGAGTATGAGCAGTTCTTC,CASSLRVGEYEQFF
TRBJ2-3,.,TRBV30,16,TRBD2,TGTGCCTGGAGTGTATGGACTAGCGGGAGGCTGGATACGCAGTATTTT,CAWSVWTSGRLDTQYF
TRBJ2-1,few,TRBV7-2,16,TRBD1,TGTGCCAGCAGCTTATACGACAGGGCCTACTACAATGAGCAGTTCTTC,CASSLYDRAYYNEQFF
TRBJ1-2,.,TRBV18,15,.,TGTGCCAGCTCACCGGCGTCAGGAACGGACTATGGCTACACCTTC,CASSPASGTDYGYTF
TRBJ2-7,.,TRBV18,14,TRBD1,TGTGCCAGCTCACCAGACAGGGCCTCGTACGAGCAGTACTTC,CASSPDRASYEQYF
TRBJ1-1,few,TRBV18,15,.,TGTGCCAGCTCACCATTAGCCGGACAGAACACTGAAGCTTTCTTT,CASSPLAGQNTEAFF
TRBJ1-1,few,TRBV5-1,13,.,TGCGCCAGCAGCTTGGTGGCGGACACTGAAGCTTTCTTT,CASSLVADTEAFF
TRBJ2-1,few,TRBV15,15,TRBD1,TGTGCCACCAGCGTCCGGGACAGGAGGGGCAATGAGCAGTTCTTC,CATSVRDRRGNEQFF
TRBJ1-5,.,TRBV5-1,15,TRBD1,TGCGCCAGCAGCTTGGGAGGGGGCGAGGGTCAGCCCCAGCATTTT,CASSLGGGEGQPQHF
TRBJ1-2,.,TRBV4-3,14,TRBD1,TGCGCCAGCAGCCACTCTGGACAGGTCCGGGGCTACACCTTC,CASSHSGQVRGYTF